This entry describes one T cell receptor beta chain. No antigen is known for it. A much larger clone is a single base away; this may be a read error. This entry comes from a study of T cell repertoires in cytomegalovirus infection. Study information: From public TCR beta signatures came an indication of both CMV infection and matching HLA type.

Study results and limitations: CMV-specific TCR beta clonotypes restricted by HLA-C dominated the ex vivo response.

V gave up 4 bases and J gave up 4 bases, with 17 bases separating them. The CDR3 covers 15 residues. MiXCR was run by TCRdb on the reads, yielding one entry per CDR3 protein. In the table there are roughly 500,000 distinct CDR3 sequences, approximately 17% of which are singletons. The origin of this receptor is a human donor in good health (CMV status not recorded). Some clones in this sample may be carry-over from other donors' samples. Specimen: CD8+ T cells from PBMCs. This rearrangement joins TRBV12-3 or TRBV12-4 to TRBJ2-7; maybe TRBD2 (5 bases). CDR3 in amino acids: CASSSIRTSLYEQYF. The CDR3 region has the DNA TGTGCCAGCAGTTCGATACGGACTTCCCTATACGAGCAGTACTTC.